These T cell receptor beta chains were read from a single sample in a study of blood T cell repertoires in COVID-19. Assay used: immunoSEQ multiplex PCR; TCRdb lists only in-frame clones, some missing. The profile shows approximately 77,000 clones, around three quarters of them singletons. Sequencing input: peripheral blood. The receptors shown here come from a woman between 65 and 79 years old with acute or convalescent COVID-19. Both conserved end residues are part of each CDR3. The D gene is left open where the match is weak. Clone size appears in some rows only: once, few, many, or a class for an expanded clone.

d_call: .; clone_size: few; j_call: TRBJ1-2; v_call: TRBV6-5; cdr3_nt: TGTGCCAGCAGTTACGACAGCTATGGCTACACCTTC; cdr3_aa: CASSYDSYGYTF
d_call: .; clone_size: .; j_call: TRBJ2-3; v_call: TRBV9; cdr3_nt: TGTGCCAGCAGCGTACGGCCGGGGTTCGGCACAGATACGCAGTATTTT; cdr3_aa: CASSVRPGFGTDTQYF
d_call: .; clone_size: .; j_call: TRBJ1-1; v_call: TRBV13; cdr3_nt: TGTGCCAGCAGCTTAAATCGGGGAATGGACACTGAAGCTTTCTTT; cdr3_aa: CASSLNRGMDTEAFF
d_call: TRBD1; clone_size: .; j_call: TRBJ1-2; v_call: TRBV18; cdr3_nt: TGTGCCAGCTCACCACCGACAGGGGCTTGGGGCTACACCTTC; cdr3_aa: CASSPPTGAWGYTF
d_call: .; clone_size: .; j_call: TRBJ1-4; v_call: TRBV18; cdr3_nt: TGTGCCAGCTCACCATTGGGGGCATTCAATGAAAAACTGTTTTTT; cdr3_aa: CASSPLGAFNEKLFF
d_call: .; clone_size: .; j_call: TRBJ1-1; v_call: TRBV11-3; cdr3_nt: TGTGCCAGCAGCTTAGTTCCAGCCCCGGAGGCTTTCTTT; cdr3_aa: CASSLVPAPEAFF
d_call: .; clone_size: .; j_call: TRBJ1-2; v_call: TRBV6-2/TRBV6-3; cdr3_nt: TGTGCCAGCAGTTCGGGACTTACTTACTACACCTTC; cdr3_aa: CASSSGLTYYTF
d_call: TRBD1; clone_size: .; j_call: TRBJ1-1; v_call: TRBV27; cdr3_nt: TGTGCCAGCAGGTGGGACAGGGGGGACACTGAAGCTTTCTTT; cdr3_aa: CASRWDRGDTEAFF
d_call: .; clone_size: .; j_call: TRBJ1-5; v_call: TRBV9; cdr3_nt: TGTGCCAGCAGCGTCGTTTTCGGGTATAGCAATCAGCCCCAGCATTTT; cdr3_aa: CASSVVFGYSNQPQHF
d_call: .; clone_size: .; j_call: TRBJ1-5; v_call: TRBV24-1; cdr3_nt: TGTGCCACCAGTGATCCTCGGACGGGGAGGGGGCCCCAGCATTTT; cdr3_aa: CATSDPRTGRGPQHF
d_call: .; clone_size: .; j_call: TRBJ1-3; v_call: TRBV18; cdr3_nt: TGTGCCAGCTCACCAGAGAGGGCCATATTTGGAAACACCATATATTTT; cdr3_aa: CASSPERAIFGNTIYF
d_call: .; clone_size: few; j_call: TRBJ1-6; v_call: TRBV4-2; cdr3_nt: TGTGCCAGCAGCCAAGCGGGAAATTCACCCCTCCACTTT; cdr3_aa: CASSQAGNSPLHF
d_call: .; clone_size: .; j_call: TRBJ2-5; v_call: TRBV28; cdr3_nt: TGTGCCAGCACCCCAAGGGAGAAGACCCAGTACTTC; cdr3_aa: CASTPREKTQYF
d_call: .; clone_size: .; j_call: TRBJ1-4; v_call: TRBV4-3; cdr3_nt: TGCGCCAGCAGCCAAGGGCAGGGTAATGAAAAACTGTTTTTT; cdr3_aa: CASSQGQGNEKLFF
d_call: .; clone_size: few; j_call: TRBJ2-3; v_call: TRBV4-2; cdr3_nt: TGTGCCAGCAGCCAAGAGGGACTGTCGGCTAGCACAGATACGCAGTATTTT; cdr3_aa: CASSQEGLSASTDTQYF
d_call: TRBD1; clone_size: .; j_call: TRBJ1-2; v_call: TRBV2; cdr3_nt: TGTGCCAGCAGTACAGGGGGCGGGTACTATGGCTACACCTTC; cdr3_aa: CASSTGGGYYGYTF
d_call: TRBD1; clone_size: few; j_call: TRBJ1-1; v_call: TRBV4-1; cdr3_nt: TGCGCCAGCAGCCACCAAGGACAGGCCTATGAAGCTTTCTTT; cdr3_aa: CASSHQGQAYEAFF
d_call: TRBD1; clone_size: .; j_call: TRBJ2-1; v_call: TRBV24-1; cdr3_nt: TGTGCCACCAGTGACCGAAATAACAGGGGTCCCAGCTCCTACAATGAGCAGTTCTTC; cdr3_aa: CATSDRNNRGPSSYNEQFF